Listed here are 24 T cell receptor beta chains from one sample, sequenced in a study of OX40 agonist ivuxolimab in advanced cancers. The assay was immunoSEQ multiplex PCR, and TCRdb's table has in-frame clones only and misses some. The sample lists about 45,000 clones, about 89% occurring once. The sample consisted of CD4+ or CD8+ T cells sorted from blood, taken in a trial of the OX40 agonist ivuxolimab. The receptors were gathered from an adult with an advanced solid tumor such as melanoma, head and neck, liver or kidney cancer.

With regard to this clone: Other DNA variants within this sample encode the same CDR3. This sequence joins TRBV7-9 and TRBJ2-7; D gene uncertain. Germline V gene data show CDR1 as SEHNR and CDR2 as FQNEAQ (reference sequence). CDR3 length equals 11 residues. V lost 4 bases, J lost 2 bases, and 3 bases lay in between. The DNA for the CDR3 is TGTGCCAGCAGCTCGACCTACGAGCAGTACTTC. Translated, it gives CASSSTYEQYF. Based on the CDR3 plus reference TRBV7-9 and TRBJ2-7, the full variable domain is DTGVSQNPRHKITKRGQNVTFRCDPISEHNRLYWYRQTLGQGPEFLTYFQNEAQLEKSRLLSDRFSAERPKGSFSTLEIQRTEQGDSAMYLCASSSTYEQYFGPGTRLTVT.

The chain has TRBV9 and TRBJ2-7; a possible D gene is TRBD1 (6 bases). Trimming took 3 bases from V and 3 from J, leaving 13 bases between them. Germline-derived CDR1 and CDR2 are SGDLS and YYNGEE. The CDR3 contains 14 residues. The CDR3 is CASSADDRFYEQYF. In DNA form, the CDR3 reads TGTGCCAGCAGCGCCGATGACAGGTTCTACGAGCAGTACTTC.

This clone has a single count. The rearrangement links TRBV19 to TRBJ2-7; TRBD1 or TRBD2 may be the D gene (5 bases each). This CDR3 is 12 amino acids long. Germline loops: CDR1 LNHDA, CDR2 SQIVND (reference sequence). Trimming cost V 3 bases and J 6 bases, with 9 bases left between them. CDR3 region: CASSIGGLEQYF. DNA for the CDR3: TGTGCCAGTAGTATTGGGGGTCTCGAGCAGTACTTC. Together with reference TRBV19 and TRBJ2-7, the CDR3 gives the full variable domain: DGGITQSPKYLFRKEGQNVTLSCEQNLNHDAMYWYRQDPGQGLRLIYYSQIVNDFQKGDIAEGYSVSREKKESFPLTVTSAQKNPTAFYLCASSIGGLEQYFGPGTRLTVT.

The rearrangement uses TRBV4-1 and TRBJ1-1; 12 nucleotides match TRBD1. Per germline, CDR1 MGHRA and CDR2 YSYEKL. The CDR3 loop spans 16 amino acids. Trimming at V came to 4 bases and at J to 2 bases, leaving 5 bases not matched to a gene. The CDR3 DNA sequence: TGCGCCAGCAGCCTCCGGGACAGGGGGCTAAACACTGAAGCTTTCTTT. Residues: CASSLRDRGLNTEAFF.

The J gene is TRBJ1-1, the V gene TRBV7-6; D remains unclear. Germline lookup yields CDR1 SGHVS and CDR2 FNYEAQ. CDR3 length equals 18 residues. Trimming removed 1 base from V and 0 bases from J, with 18 bases in between. CDR3 protein: CASSLEVQPNYMNTEAFF. The CDR3, as DNA: TGTGCCAGCAGCTTAGAGGTACAGCCAAACTACATGAACACTGAAGCTTTCTTT.

The chain has TRBV27 and TRBJ2-1; TRBD1 matches at 9 bases. Germline V lookup: CDR1 MNHEY, CDR2 SMNVEV (reference sequence). This CDR3 is 15 amino acids long. With 0 bases clipped from V and 7 bases from J, the junction kept 4 bases outside the gene matches. The CDR3 DNA sequence: TGTGCCAGCAGTTTATCACAGGGGGCTAGGAATGAGCAGTTCTTC. Translated, it gives CASSLSQGARNEQFF.

This clone showed up just once. This rearrangement joins TRBV6-1 to TRBJ2-3; no clear D. Looked up from germline, CDR1 is MNHNS and CDR2 is SASEGT. V was clipped by 7 bases and J by 3 bases, with 14 bases between them. There are 14 residues in the CDR3. CDR3 region: CASIRHFRTDTQYF. The CDR3 bases are TGTGCCAGCATCAGACACTTTAGGACAGATACGCAGTATTTT.

J is TRBJ2-1 and V is TRBV27; D is ambiguous. Germline lookup yields CDR1 MNHEY and CDR2 SMNVEV (reference sequence). The CDR3 is 13 residues long. V shed 3 bases and J shed 8 bases, with 11 bases lying between them. The CDR3 DNA is TGTGCCAGCAGTTTTGGCCTCCAGGATGAGCAGTTCTTC. This translates into CASSFGLQDEQFF.

This clone was counted only a few times. The V gene is TRBV30, the J gene TRBJ2-1; 15 nucleotides align to TRBD2. Germline V CDR1 and CDR2: GTSNPN, SVGIG (reference sequence). This CDR3 is 18 amino acids long. V gave up 1 base and J gave up 2 bases; unmatched junction bases: 6. The CDR3: CAWSAGTSGRIAYNEQFF. The CDR3 DNA is TGTGCCTGGAGTGCAGGGACTAGCGGGAGGATAGCCTACAATGAGCAGTTCTTC. Complete variable domain (other parts from reference TRBV30 and TRBJ2-1): SQTIHQWPATLVQPVGSPLSLECTVEGTSNPNLYWYRQAAGRGLQLLFYSVGIGQISSEVPQNLSASRPQDRQFILSSKKLLLSDSGFYLCAWSAGTSGRIAYNEQFFGPGTRLTVL.

The genes are TRBV5-5 and TRBJ2-7, with D uncertain. From germline, CDR1 is SGHKS and CDR2 YYEKEE (reference sequence). This CDR3 contains 12 residues. The V end lost 0 bases, the J end lost 2 bases, and 3 bases lay between the germline ends. The CDR3 loop reads CASSLVPYEQYF. The CDR3 DNA sequence: TGTGCCAGCAGCTTGGTCCCCTACGAGCAGTACTTC.

V usage is TRBV7-2 and J usage is TRBJ2-7, with D unresolved. The CDR3 is made up of 12 amino acids. CDR1 is SGHTA and CDR2 is FQGNSA in the germline V gene. The V gene lost 1 base and the J gene lost 5 bases, with 6 bases spanning the gap. The CDR3 sequence: CASSLDPDEQYF. The CDR3 DNA sequence: TGTGCCAGCAGCTTAGACCCAGACGAGCAGTACTTC.

The CDR3 region has the DNA TGTGCCAGCACGGGGGTAAGCTCCTACGAGCAGTACTTC. It yields the protein CASTGVSSYEQYF. The chain couples TRBV28 to TRBJ2-7, with TRBD2 as a possible D gene (6 bases). V lost 7 bases, J lost 0 bases, and 10 bases lay in between. Per the germline V gene, CDR1 is MDHEN and CDR2 is SYDVKM. The CDR3 extends over 13 amino acids.

This chain uses TRBV7-9 with TRBJ2-7, with D unclear. The CDR3 consists of 12 residues. Germline CDR1 is SEHNR and CDR2 is FQNEAQ (reference sequence). Trimming took 5 bases from V and 4 from J, leaving 9 bases between them. CDR3 residues: CASSAYGYEQYF. Written as DNA, the CDR3 is TGTGCCAGCAGCGCCTATGGGTACGAGCAGTACTTC.

The rearrangement links TRBV21-1 to TRBJ1-3. TRBV21-1 represents a pseudogene. The CDR3 is 18 residues long. CDR3 residues: CASSKAGGELMGGNTIYF. The CDR3 DNA reads TGTGCCAGCAGCAAAGCGGGTGGGGAGCTGATGGGTGGAAACACCATATATTTT.

The gene calls are TRBV6-1 and TRBJ1-6; the D is unclear. With 6 bases removed from V and 7 bases from J, the gap between germline ends came to 7 bases. This CDR3 comprises 12 residues. The germline gives CDR1 MNHNS, CDR2 SASEGT. CDR3 sequence (DNA): TGTGCCAGCAGACCCGAAAATTCACCCCTCCACTTT. Translated, it gives CASRPENSPLHF.

Only a few counts were recorded for this clone. This chain uses TRBV2 with TRBJ2-7; 11 bases are a match to TRBD1. Germline values: CDR1 SNHLY, CDR2 FYNNEI. The CDR3 extends over 14 amino acids. The V segment lost 6 bases and the J segment 5 bases; nucleotides outside the gene matches: 6. CDR3 loop: CASRTGTGGNEQYF. The CDR3 region has the DNA TGTGCCAGCAGGACCGGGACAGGGGGGAACGAGCAGTACTTC.

The chain couples TRBV5-1 to TRBJ2-7; 9 bases are a match to TRBD1. Germline V gene lookup returns CDR1 SGHRS and CDR2 YFSETQ. The CDR3 extends over 14 amino acids. V lost 2 bases, J lost 4 bases, and 4 bases stayed unmatched. CDR3 loop: CASSLGQGSYEQYF. In DNA, the CDR3 is TGCGCCAGCAGCTTAGGACAGGGGTCATACGAGCAGTACTTC.

A single count supports this clone. V is TRBV27 and J is TRBJ1-2; D may be TRBD1 (6 bases). V was pared by 2 bases and J by 5 bases, with 27 bases between. The germline gives CDR1 MNHEY, CDR2 SMNVEV (reference sequence). The length of the CDR3 is 19 residues. The CDR3 nucleotides are TGTGCCAGCAGTTTAGCGAGGGACATCATCGACAGAGAGCTTTATGGCTACACCTTC. Translated: CASSLARDIIDRELYGYTF.

J is TRBJ2-1 and V is TRBV29-1; D is unclear. V lost 3 bases to trimming and J lost 1 base, with 10 bases between them. Germline values: CDR1 SQVTM, CDR2 ANQGSEA. The CDR3 length is 14 residues. The CDR3 spells CSVEGIRSYNEQFF. CDR3 DNA: TGCAGCGTTGAGGGCATTAGGTCCTACAATGAGCAGTTCTTC.

This rearrangement joins TRBV11-3 to TRBJ2-1; 12 nucleotides align to TRBD1. The CDR3 has 16 residues. Germline V gene lookup returns CDR1 SGHNT and CDR2 YENEEA. V trimming: 5 bases; J trimming: 6 bases; junction bases outside the gene matches: 8. The CDR3: CASSPKGTGGPNEQFF. In DNA, the CDR3 is TGTGCCAGCAGCCCCAAAGGGACAGGGGGCCCCAATGAGCAGTTCTTC.

The rearrangement links TRBV7-9 to TRBJ1-4, with 8 nucleotides matching TRBD1. V lost 6 bases and J lost 7; bases outside the gene matches: 10. The germline V gene encodes CDR1 SEHNR and CDR2 FQNEAQ (reference sequence). The CDR3 runs 15 residues. The CDR3 is CASSSTDRGSEKLFF. CDR3 coding DNA: TGTGCCAGCAGTTCAACTGACAGGGGCAGTGAAAAACTGTTTTTT.

This clone was recorded a few times. Other DNA sequences from this sample encode an identical CDR3 as well. The chain carries TRBV10-3 and TRBJ2-3; either TRBD1 or TRBD2 may supply D (6 bases each). The CDR3 is 14 residues long. Trimming cost V 3 bases and J 3 bases, with 10 bases left between them. Germline V CDR1 and CDR2: ENHRY, SYGVKD. The CDR3 sequence is CAISDGGGTDTQYF. The CDR3 nucleotides are TGTGCCATCAGTGACGGAGGGGGAACAGATACGCAGTATTTT.

The chain employs TRBV9 and TRBJ2-5; TRBD2 is a possible D gene (5 bases). The V gene lost 0 bases and the J gene lost 4 bases, with 10 bases spanning the gap. Germline V gene lookup returns CDR1 SGDLS and CDR2 YYNGEE. The CDR3 has 14 amino acids. CDR3 sequence reads: CASSVGGGGETQYF. DNA for the CDR3: TGTGCCAGCAGCGTAGGAGGAGGAGGAGAGACCCAGTACTTC.

CDR3 DNA: TGTGCCAGCGGTGCGGTTAGCTCCTACAATGAGCAGTTCTTC. Translated, it gives CASGAVSSYNEQFF. J is TRBJ2-1 and V is TRBV7-9; D ambiguous. The CDR3 is 14 residues long. Trimming cost V 8 bases and J 0 bases, with 11 bases left between them. Looked up from germline, CDR1 is SEHNR and CDR2 is FQNEAQ (reference sequence).